The text below deals with one T cell receptor (beta chain). Its specificity is unknown. PCR was performed a second time for about 7 to 12 cycles using a sample-barcoded 5' primer and a J-beta primer mix. TCRdb processed the 5' RACE reads anew with MiXCR; each CDR3 protein has one entry. The sample carries 750,000 to 1,000,000 distinct CDR3 sequences, 29% recorded once. The CDR3 has 17 amino acids. CDR1 is LGHDT, CDR2 YNNKEL, per germline (reference sequence). The J segment lost 3 bases and the V segment lost 1 base, leaving 5 bases of the junction unmatched. The data are from a study of blood T cells in healthy people across ages. Findings and limits, study-wide: TCR beta diversity tracked closely with naive T cell percentage.

These sequences were also reported in another study, on T cells of mothers and their children. That report adds: Mothers yielded over 8 million CDR3 reads, children about 2.8 million each.

Sequenced material: blood. This chain joins TRBV3-1 and TRBJ2-3; 12 bases match TRBD2. The sequence derives from a woman aged 40 to 55 in good health. In nucleotides, the CDR3 is TGTGCCAGCAGCCAAGTTCTAGCGGGGGGGGATACAGATACGCAGTATTTT. Its translation: CASSQVLAGGDTDTQYF.